The 25 T cell receptor beta chains below were found in one sample sequenced in a study of graft-versus-host responses after intestinal transplantation. Assay used: immunoSEQ multiplex PCR; TCRdb lists only in-frame clones, some missing. The data hold 100,000 or so clones, with more than 85% observed a single time. The antigens these receptors bind are not known. This sample comprised unstimulated CD4+ T cells sorted from spleen or lymph node cells, obtained before transplant. These receptors all stem from a human donor who was the organ donor for an intestinal transplant.

The gene calls are TRBV10-3 and TRBJ1-1; perhaps TRBD1 as D (5 bases). The CDR3 is 14 amino acids. V lost 5 bases to trimming and J lost 2 bases, with 12 bases between them. The V gene's germline CDR1 is ENHRY and CDR2 SYGVKD. This CDR3 reads CAISKRQPNTEAFF. The CDR3 DNA is TGTGCCATCAGTAAAAGACAGCCTAACACTGAAGCTTTCTTT.

The rearrangement links TRBV6-1 to TRBJ1-2, with D unresolved. With 2 bases removed from V and 7 bases from J, the gap between germline ends came to 14 bases. The CDR3 extends over 14 amino acids. CDR1 is MNHNS, CDR2 SASEGT, per germline. DNA of the CDR3: TGTGCCAGCAGTGAATCGGGCAGGCACCTTGGCTACACCTTC. Protein: CASSESGRHLGYTF.

This clone was detected only once. The V call is TRBV29-1, the J call TRBJ1-2; D not certain. Germline CDR1 reads SQVTM; CDR2 reads ANQGSEA. Between the trimmed V and J ends, which lost 0 bases and 6 bases, there was a span of 8 bases. There are 12 residues in the CDR3. CDR3 residues: CSVEDPRNGYTF. The CDR3 DNA follows: TGCAGCGTTGAAGACCCCAGGAATGGCTACACCTTC. Complete variable domain (other parts from reference TRBV29-1 and TRBJ1-2): SAVISQKPSRDICQRGTSLTIQCQVDSQVTMMFWYRQQPGQSLTLIATANQGSEATYESGFVIDKFPISRPNLTFSTLTVSNMSPEDSSIYLCSVEDPRNGYTFGSGTRLTVV.

The chain uses TRBV30 and TRBJ1-6; no definite D call. The CDR3 spans 9 residues. The germline V gene has CDR1 GTSNPN and CDR2 SVGIG (reference sequence). V gave up 6 bases and J gave up 9 bases, with 3 bases separating them. The CDR3 reads CACCSPLHF. The CDR3 bases are TGTGCCTGCTGTTCACCCCTCCACTTT.

CDR3 loop: CASSGTGKKLFF. The CDR3 DNA sequence: TGTGCCAGCAGCGGGACAGGGAAAAAACTGTTTTTT. The chain is built from TRBV2 and TRBJ1-4; 9 bases fit TRBD1. Germline V gene data show CDR1 as SNHLY and CDR2 as FYNNEI. This CDR3 has 12 residues. With 6 bases clipped from V and 9 bases from J, the junction kept 2 bases outside the gene matches.

This clone was counted a single time. V is TRBV28 and J is TRBJ1-4; 7 nucleotides match TRBD1. The CDR3 has 17 residues. CDR1 MDHEN and CDR2 SYDVKM come from the germline V gene. Germline trimming cut 4 bases from V and 0 bases from J; bases unmatched to any gene: 8. This chain's CDR3 is CASSYRQGYSTNEKLFF. In nucleotides, the CDR3 is TGTGCCAGCAGTTACCGACAGGGTTATTCAACTAATGAAAAACTGTTTTTT.

The chain uses TRBV29-1 and TRBJ1-1; D is perhaps TRBD1 (6 bases). The CDR3 has 13 residues. V dropped 8 bases and J dropped 4 bases, with 17 bases sitting between them. Germline V gives CDR1 SQVTM, CDR2 ANQGSEA. CDR3 protein: CSSGEGGGTEAFF. The CDR3 DNA reads TGCAGCTCAGGGGAGGGAGGGGGCACTGAAGCTTTCTTT.

The CDR3 bases are TGCGCCAGCAGCCAAGGCGACCGATCCTACGAGCAGTACTTC. Protein sequence: CASSQGDRSYEQYF. The chain joins TRBV4-1 to TRBJ2-7, with no clear D. The germline V gene encodes CDR1 MGHRA and CDR2 YSYEKL. V shed 1 base and J shed 1 base, with 8 bases lying between them. This CDR3 spans 14 amino acids.

The J gene is TRBJ1-5, the V gene TRBV9; possibly TRBD1 for D (5 bases). Germline V gene data show CDR1 as SGDLS and CDR2 as YYNGEE. CDR3 length equals 15 residues. The ends were cut back, 4 bases at V and 6 bases at J, with 17 bases in the middle. This CDR3 is CASSPAGGSGQPQHF. The CDR3 nucleotides are TGTGCCAGCAGCCCCGCGGGGGGGTCTGGTCAGCCCCAGCATTTT. The variable domain in full, completed from reference TRBV9 and TRBJ1-5, reads DSGVTQTPKHLITATGQRVTLRCSPRSGDLSVYWYQQSLDQGLQFLIQYYNGEERAKGNILERFSAQQFPDLHSELNLSSLELGDSALYFCASSPAGGSGQPQHFGDGTRLSIL.

The chain combines TRBV10-3 with TRBJ2-5, with 10 bases aligning to TRBD2. The germline CDR1 and CDR2 sequences are ENHRY and SYGVKD. V gave up 2 bases and J gave up 5 bases; unmatched junction bases: 5. This CDR3 has 15 amino acids. CDR3 DNA sequence: TGTGCCATCAGTGAGAAGCGGGGGGGCCGGGAGACCCAGTACTTC. Residues: CAISEKRGGRETQYF.

In DNA form, the CDR3 reads TGCGCCAGCAGTCGTGCTAGGGATTTAGGTACAGATACGCAGTATTTT. This translates into CASSRARDLGTDTQYF. V usage is TRBV5-1 and J usage is TRBJ2-3; no definite D call. The germline CDR1 and CDR2 sequences are SGHRS and YFSETQ. V lost 5 bases and J lost 3, with 19 bases in between. The CDR3 covers 16 residues.

The rearrangement links TRBV10-3 to TRBJ2-5, with D possibly matching TRBD1 (6 bases). CDR1 is ENHRY and CDR2 is SYGVKD in the germline V gene. This CDR3 has 13 amino acids. V lost 4 bases and J lost 2, with 8 bases in between. CDR3 amino acids: CAISGQEQETQYF. The CDR3 coding sequence is TGTGCCATCAGTGGACAGGAACAAGAGACCCAGTACTTC.

The J gene is TRBJ1-1, the V gene TRBV2; the D gene is possibly TRBD1 (6 bases). V lost 4 bases and J lost 5, with 14 bases in between. The CDR3 loop spans 14 amino acids. In germline, CDR1 is SNHLY, CDR2 FYNNEI. Here the CDR3 DNA reads TGTGCCAGCAGTGGACAGGTTAAAGGGACTGAAGCTTTCTTT. It is translated as CASSGQVKGTEAFF.

The chain uses TRBV5-3 and TRBJ1-1; TRBD1 aligns across 7 bases. TRBV5-3 is labeled an ORF, and its function is uncertain. Losses at the gene ends were 4 bases for V and 5 bases for J; bases not matched to a gene: 11. The CDR3 loop spans 15 amino acids. Here the CDR3 reads CARSQQTTGKTEAFF. Here the CDR3 DNA reads TGTGCCAGAAGCCAGCAAACGACAGGGAAGACTGAAGCTTTCTTT.

This clone appeared a single time. CDR3 nucleotide sequence: TGTGCCTGTCCCGGGGCCCACTACAATGAGCAGTTCTTC. Residues: CACPGAHYNEQFF. This chain joins TRBV30 and TRBJ2-1, with D possibly being TRBD1 or TRBD2 (5 bases each). Per the germline V gene, CDR1 is GTSNPN and CDR2 is SVGIG (reference sequence). Trimming took off 6 bases at V and 3 bases at J, with 12 bases between the two ends. This CDR3 has 13 amino acids.

This clone has a single count. This chain links TRBV30 with TRBJ1-3; D is unclear. Trimming removed 5 bases from V and 3 bases from J, with 17 bases in between. The V gene's germline CDR1 is GTSNPN and CDR2 SVGIG (reference sequence). The CDR3 contains 15 residues. The CDR3, as DNA: TGTGCCTGGGGGCCTGACGGCCCTCGTGGAAACACCATATATTTT. Translating it yields CAWGPDGPRGNTIYF.

The chain carries TRBV5-4 and TRBJ2-1; the match to TRBD2 covers 7 bases. Trimming at V came to 2 bases and at J to 9 bases, leaving 11 bases not matched to a gene. CDR1 and CDR2 (germline): SGHNT, YYREEE (reference sequence). This CDR3 comprises 15 residues. CDR3 coding DNA: TGTGCCAGCAGCTTACCCCGGGGGGAGGGGACTGAGCAGTTCTTC. Encoded protein: CASSLPRGEGTEQFF. Using reference TRBV5-4 and TRBJ2-1 for the parts outside the CDR3, the full variable domain is ETGVTQSPTHLIKTRGQQVTLRCSSQSGHNTVSWYQQALGQGPQFIFQYYREEENGRGNFPPRFSGLQFPNYSSELNVNALELDDSALYLCASSLPRGEGTEQFFGPGTRLTVL.

The rearrangement uses TRBV5-8 and TRBJ1-4, with unresolved D. Per the germline V gene, CDR1 is SGHTS and CDR2 is YDEGEE. The V and J ends lost 2 bases and 4 bases respectively, with 21 bases between them. There are 18 residues in the CDR3. The CDR3 loop is CASSFGVGPSGHNEKLFF. The CDR3 coding sequence is TGTGCCAGCAGCTTTGGGGTCGGACCCTCAGGTCATAATGAAAAACTGTTTTTT.

This clone appeared once. The chain links TRBV7-6 to TRBJ1-4; D uncertain. The CDR3 has 14 residues. V gave up 1 base and J gave up 0 bases, with 3 bases separating them. Per the germline V gene, CDR1 is SGHVS and CDR2 is FNYEAQ. CDR3 in amino acids: CASSLGATNEKLFF. Here the CDR3 DNA reads TGTGCCAGCAGCTTAGGCGCAACTAATGAAAAACTGTTTTTT.

The V call is TRBV20-1, the J call TRBJ2-3; D tentatively reads TRBD1 or TRBD2 (5 bases each). Trimming took 6 bases from V and 6 from J, leaving 10 bases between them. The V gene's germline CDR1 is DFQATT and CDR2 SNEGSKA (reference sequence). The CDR3 loop spans 11 amino acids. CDR3 DNA: TGCAGTGCCCGAGGGGTGGATACGCAGTATTTT. It translates to CSARGVDTQYF.

This sequence joins TRBV27 and TRBJ1-4; a possible D gene is TRBD1 (6 bases). Per the germline V gene, CDR1 is MNHEY and CDR2 is SMNVEV (reference sequence). V gave up 6 bases and J gave up 0 bases, with 11 bases separating them. The CDR3 is 15 amino acids. In DNA form, the CDR3 reads TGTGCCAGCAGGGGGACACTTGCAACTAATGAAAAACTGTTTTTT. Its protein product is CASRGTLATNEKLFF.

A single count supports this clone. The chain uses TRBV4-1 and TRBJ1-5; the D is unclear. V was pared by 4 bases and J by 4 bases, with 17 bases between. Germline CDR1 reads MGHRA; CDR2 reads YSYEKL. CDR3 length: 16 residues. The CDR3, as DNA: TGCGCCAGCAGCCGGACTCCGGGCCCTGGGAATCAGCCCCAGCATTTT. It codes for CASSRTPGPGNQPQHF.

The chain has TRBV6-1 and TRBJ2-1, with D tentatively TRBD2 (7 bases). The germline gives CDR1 MNHNS, CDR2 SASEGT. Between the trimmed V and J ends, which lost 4 bases and 4 bases, there was a span of 11 bases. The CDR3 totals 14 residues. DNA of the CDR3: TGTGCCAGCAGTGGGACTAGGGGGTACAATGAGCAGTTCTTC. This sequence encodes CASSGTRGYNEQFF.

This clone was seen more than once but under ten times. The gene calls are TRBV7-9 and TRBJ2-6; D remains unclear. CDR1 and CDR2 (germline): SEHNR, FQNEAQ (reference sequence). The V end lost 6 bases, the J end lost 4 bases, and 7 bases lay between the germline ends. The CDR3 has 13 residues. The CDR3 loop reads CASRLSGANVLTF. DNA of the CDR3: TGTGCCAGCAGGTTGTCAGGGGCCAACGTCCTGACTTTC.

The rearrangement joins TRBV5-1 to TRBJ1-2, with TRBD1 matching 7 bases. This CDR3 comprises 14 residues. V trimming: 4 bases; J trimming: 4 bases; junction bases outside the gene matches: 7. Germline CDR1 is SGHRS and CDR2 is YFSETQ. CDR3 nucleotides: TGCGCCAGCAGCACGACAGGGAATTCCTATGGCTACACCTTC. This codes for CASSTTGNSYGYTF.